Below are 11 T cell receptor beta chains sequenced from a single sample in a study of cytomegalovirus exposure and HLA in healthy donors. The PCR employed 60 Vbeta primers together with 13 Jbeta primers. Assay: immunoSEQ multiplex PCR; the TCRdb copy retains only in-frame clones and omits some. The table has over 90,000 clones, more than 70% seen once. The sequencing sample was made of PBMCs. The receptors derive from a male donor in good health and CMV-seropositive.

This rearrangement joins TRBV11-2 to TRBJ2-5, with 7 bases that match TRBD2. The J call may be wrong; the DNA end is better matched by TRBJ2-7. CDR3 size: 15 residues. The germline V gene has CDR1 SGHAT and CDR2 FQNNGV. The CDR3 bases are TGTGCCAGCAGCGTAGCTAGCGGTCAATCGTACGAGCAGTACTTC. Protein product: CASSVASGQSYEQYF.

For this clone: An end of the junction differs from the germline gene, which may be a read error. Other DNA sequences in this sample translate to the same CDR3. The J gene is TRBJ2-1, the V gene TRBV4-2; a weak D match, TRBD1 (7 bases). CDR1 and CDR2 from the germline V gene are LGHNA and YNFKEQ. The CDR3 totals 16 residues. CDR3 sequence (DNA): TGTGCCAGCAGTCAAGTAGGAGGGGGCGCGGGAAATGAGCAGTTCTTC. Its protein product is CASSQVGGGAGNEQFF.

This clone appeared a few times. The chain carries TRBV19 and TRBJ1-1, with 8 nucleotides matching TRBD1. Losses at the gene ends were 6 bases for V and 1 base for J; bases not matched to a gene: 10. The germline V gene has CDR1 LNHDA and CDR2 SQIVND (reference sequence). This CDR3 is 16 amino acids long. Here the CDR3 DNA reads TGTGCCAGTAGCCCACGGACAGGGCGGGGGAACACTGAAGCTTTCTTT. It yields the protein CASSPRTGRGNTEAFF. The full variable domain, in which reference TRBV19 and TRBJ1-1 provide the parts outside the CDR3, is DGGITQSPKYLFRKEGQNVTLSCEQNLNHDAMYWYRQDPGQGLRLIYYSQIVNDFQKGDIAEGYSVSREKKESFPLTVTSAQKNPTAFYLCASSPRTGRGNTEAFFGQGTRLTVV.

This chain's CDR3 is CASSLGSTGGADTQYF. Written as DNA, the CDR3 is TGTGCCAGCAGCTTAGGGTCGACAGGGGGCGCAGATACGCAGTATTTT. The genes are TRBV11-2 and TRBJ2-3, with 10 nucleotides matching TRBD1. This CDR3 comprises 16 residues. CDR1 SGHAT and CDR2 FQNNGV come from the germline V gene. Trimming removed 1 base from V and 4 bases from J; junction bases left unmatched: 5.

In DNA, the CDR3 is TGTGCCAGCAGGGTCCGGGACAGGGGAAGAGGAGAGACCCAGTACTTC. Translating gives CASRVRDRGRGETQYF. The J gene is TRBJ2-5, the V gene TRBV2; 10 bases agree with TRBD1. J was trimmed by 4 bases and V by 6 bases; bases with no gene match: 11. The CDR3 is made up of 16 amino acids. The V gene's germline CDR1 is SNHLY and CDR2 FYNNEI.

This chain uses TRBV29-1 with TRBJ1-2; 12 bases align to TRBD1. Germline CDR1 SQVTM, CDR2 ANQGSEA. With V trimmed by 3 bases and J by 7 bases, 3 bases remained unmatched. This CDR3 region has 13 residues. The CDR3 nucleotides are TGCAGCGTTGAGGGACAGGGGGCGGGTGGCTACACCTTC. It translates to CSVEGQGAGGYTF.

CDR3 region: CASSQEGGVGVTQPQHF. The CDR3 coding sequence is TGCGCCAGCAGCCAAGAAGGAGGGGTCGGGGTCACTCAGCCCCAGCATTTT. The rearrangement uses TRBV4-1 and TRBJ1-5, with a weak D call TRBD1 (5 bases). The CDR3 consists of 17 residues. From germline, CDR1 is MGHRA and CDR2 YSYEKL. Trimming pared 0 bases from V and 6 bases from J, leaving 18 bases between.

The CDR3 DNA is TGTGCCTGGAGTGTAGGAGGGACTAGCGGGTACAATGAGCAGTTCTTC. Translating it yields CAWSVGGTSGYNEQFF. This chain joins TRBV30 and TRBJ2-1; 12 bases map to TRBD2. The CDR3 has 16 residues. The germline gives CDR1 GTSNPN, CDR2 SVGIG (reference sequence). The J segment lost 4 bases and the V segment lost 0 bases, leaving 4 bases of the junction unmatched.

The V call is TRBV9, the J call TRBJ2-2, with TRBD1 matching 8 bases. The CDR3 extends over 15 amino acids. Germline loops: CDR1 SGDLS, CDR2 YYNGEE. With 1 base clipped from V and 5 bases from J, the junction kept 4 bases outside the gene matches. CDR3 amino acids: CASSVQGAFTGELFF. DNA for the CDR3: TGTGCCAGCAGCGTACAGGGGGCTTTTACCGGGGAGCTGTTTTTT.

This clone was seen a few times. The chain links TRBV28 to TRBJ2-5, with 9 nucleotides matching TRBD2. The last part of the DNA fits TRBJ2-7 better; the J call may be wrong. In germline, CDR1 is MDHEN, CDR2 SYDVKM. This CDR3 is 16 amino acids long. As DNA, the CDR3 is TGTGCCAGCGGGGATACGAATAGCGGGAGTGGCAACGAGCAGTACTTC. Its protein product is CASGDTNSGSGNEQYF.

The rearrangement links TRBV4-2 to TRBJ2-1; D not resolved. This CDR3 comprises 14 residues. Germline lookup yields CDR1 LGHNA and CDR2 YNFKEQ. Trimming shortened V by 0 bases and J by 2 bases, and 5 bases separated the two germline ends. CDR3 bases: TGTGCCAGCAGCCAAGATAGAACCTACAATGAGCAGTTCTTC. Translation gives CASSQDRTYNEQFF.